This T cell receptor beta chain comes out of a study of beta chain features in type 1 diabetes. Findings and caveats of the study: A closer apparent resemblance between naive, central memory and Treg TCRB repertoires was seen in patients than in healthy donors. Small HLA sub-analyses could not settle whether HLA shapes TCRB rearrangement.

The CDR3 runs 15 residues. In germline, CDR1 is SGDLS, CDR2 YYNGEE. Losses at the gene ends were 2 bases for V and 7 bases for J; bases not matched to a gene: 4. The single heparinised draw taken from each donor contained about 100 mL of blood on average. Via the markers CD45RO/CCR7/CD25/CD127/CD95/CD27, stem cell-like memory, regulatory, central memory and naive CD4+ cells were sorted. This clone was seen only a few times. The antigen is undetermined. Expressed TCRB transcripts were sequenced after all isolated RNA was converted to cDNA. Clones were sequenced by immunoSEQ multiplex PCR, and TCRdb holds only the in-frame ones, with some missing. The data show around 400,000 clones, about 14% seen once.

The TCR sequence derives from a woman younger than 30 in good health. The chain uses TRBV9 and TRBJ2-1, with TRBD2 matching 12 bases. Sequencing input: naive CD4+ T cells from blood. The CDR3 sequence is CASSVALAGGNEQFF. In nucleotides, the CDR3 is TGTGCCAGCAGCGTTGCCCTAGCGGGAGGGAATGAGCAGTTCTTC.